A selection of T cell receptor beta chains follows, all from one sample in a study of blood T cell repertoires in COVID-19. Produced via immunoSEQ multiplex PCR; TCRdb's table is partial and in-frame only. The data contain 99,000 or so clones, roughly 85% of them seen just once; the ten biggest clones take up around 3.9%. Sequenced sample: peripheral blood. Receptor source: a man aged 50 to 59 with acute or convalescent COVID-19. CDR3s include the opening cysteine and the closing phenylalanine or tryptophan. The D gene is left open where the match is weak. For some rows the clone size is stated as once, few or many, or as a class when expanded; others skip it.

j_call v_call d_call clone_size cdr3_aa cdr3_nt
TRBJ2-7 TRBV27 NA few CASSFYSSYEQYF TGTGCCAGCAGTTTTTACAGCTCCTACGAGCAGTACTTC
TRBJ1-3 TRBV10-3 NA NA CAISESVRISGNTIYF TGTGCCATCAGTGAGTCCGTCAGGATTTCTGGAAACACCATATATTTT
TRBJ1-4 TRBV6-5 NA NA CASSPTGPNEKLFF TGTGCCAGCAGCCCGACAGGCCCTAATGAAAAACTGTTTTTT